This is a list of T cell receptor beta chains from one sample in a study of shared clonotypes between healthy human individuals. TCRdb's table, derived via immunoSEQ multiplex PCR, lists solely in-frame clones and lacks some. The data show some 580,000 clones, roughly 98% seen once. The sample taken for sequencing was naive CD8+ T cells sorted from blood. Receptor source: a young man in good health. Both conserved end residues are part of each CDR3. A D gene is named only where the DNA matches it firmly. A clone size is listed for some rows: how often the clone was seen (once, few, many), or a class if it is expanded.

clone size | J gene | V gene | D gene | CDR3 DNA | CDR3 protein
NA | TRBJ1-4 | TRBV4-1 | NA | TGCGCCAGCAGCCAAGATTCGGCAATGGGCAGTTCTAATGAAAAACTGTTTTTT | CASSQDSAMGSSNEKLFF
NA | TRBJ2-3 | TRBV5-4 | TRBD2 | TGTGCCAGCAGCCCGATACTAGCGGAAAGCACAGATACGCAGTATTTT | CASSPILAESTDTQYF
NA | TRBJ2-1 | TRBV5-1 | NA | TGCGCCAGCAGCCCACCCCGTATCGGGTCAGGGAAAGTTTTTGAGCAGTTCTTC | CASSPPRIGSGKVFEQFF
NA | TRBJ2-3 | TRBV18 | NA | TGTGCCAGCTCACCCTTGGGAACAGATACGCAGTATTTT | CASSPLGTDTQYF
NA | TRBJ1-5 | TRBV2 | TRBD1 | TGTGCCAGCAGCTCAGGGGGCGGAAGTCAGCCCCAGCATTTT | CASSSGGGSQPQHF
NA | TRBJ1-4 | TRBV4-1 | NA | TGCGCCAGCAGCCAAGAACGGACAGCAACTAATGAAAAACTGTTTTTT | CASSQERTATNEKLFF
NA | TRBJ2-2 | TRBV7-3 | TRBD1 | TGTGCCAGCAGCCTACCGGGACAGGGGGTCAACACCGGGGAGCTGTTTTTT | CASSLPGQGVNTGELFF
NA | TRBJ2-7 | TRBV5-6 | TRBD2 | TGTGCCAGCAGCTTGGTTGCTAGCGGGAGGTACGAGCAGTACTTC | CASSLVASGRYEQYF
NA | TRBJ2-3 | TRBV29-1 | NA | TGCAGCGTTGAAGGGGGACACTCTAGCACAGATACGCAGTATTTT | CSVEGGHSSTDTQYF
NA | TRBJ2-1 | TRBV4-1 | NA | TGCGCCAGCAGCCAAGGGGTGGTGGGCTCCTACAATGAGCAGTTCTTC | CASSQGVVGSYNEQFF
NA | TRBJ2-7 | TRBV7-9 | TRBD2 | TGTGCCAGCAGCTCCCTTAGCGGGAGGCGCGAGCAGTACTTC | CASSSLSGRREQYF
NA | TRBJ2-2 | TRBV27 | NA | TGTGCCAGCAGTTTGATAAGTCCCCAGGGAGACACCGGGGAGCTGTTTTTT | CASSLISPQGDTGELFF
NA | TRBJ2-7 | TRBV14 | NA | TGTGCCAGCAGCCGAACTTCTGGGCCTTATAGCGGAAGTGCCTACGAGCAGTACTTC | CASSRTSGPYSGSAYEQYF
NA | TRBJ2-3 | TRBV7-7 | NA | TGTGCTAGCAGCTTCTCGAGTACCTTCACAGATACGCAGTATTTT | CASSFSSTFTDTQYF
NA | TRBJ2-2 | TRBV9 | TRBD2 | TGTGCCAGCGGAGATCTAGCGGGCAACACCGGGGAGCTGTTTTTT | CASGDLAGNTGELFF
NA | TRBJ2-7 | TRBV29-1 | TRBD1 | TGCAGCGTTGAGATCGGACAGGGGGTCTACGAGCAGTACTTC | CSVEIGQGVYEQYF
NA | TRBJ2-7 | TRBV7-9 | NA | TGTGCCAGCAGCACCGCTAACCCCTACGAGCAGTACTTC | CASSTANPYEQYF
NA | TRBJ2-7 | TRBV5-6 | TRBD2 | TGTGCCAGCAGCTTAGCGGGGAGCTCCTACGAGCAGTACTTC | CASSLAGSSYEQYF
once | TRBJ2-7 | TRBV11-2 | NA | TGTGCCAGCAGACGAACGGACCCCTACGAGCAGTACTTC | CASRRTDPYEQYF
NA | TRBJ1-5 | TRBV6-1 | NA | TGTGCCAGCCGGAGAGATCAGCCCCAGCATTTT | CASRRDQPQHF
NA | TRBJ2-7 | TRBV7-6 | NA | TGTGCCAGCAGCTTGAGTCAAAACTACGAGCAGTACTTC | CASSLSQNYEQYF
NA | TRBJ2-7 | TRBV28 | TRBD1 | TGTGCCAGCAGTTGGACAGGGAATGCCTACGAGCAGTACTTC | CASSWTGNAYEQYF
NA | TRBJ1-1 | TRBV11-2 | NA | TGTGCCAGCAGCTTAGGTCGTTTGGGCGCGAGAACTGAAGCTTTCTTT | CASSLGRLGARTEAFF
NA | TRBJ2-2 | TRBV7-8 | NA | TGTGCCAGCAGCTTAGCGGGGGTGTGGACCGGGGAGCTGTTTTTT | CASSLAGVWTGELFF
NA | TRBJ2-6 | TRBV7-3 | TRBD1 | TGTGCCAGCAGCTGGGGACAGTCTGGGGCCAACGTCCTGACTTTC | CASSWGQSGANVLTF
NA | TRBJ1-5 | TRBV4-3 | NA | TGCGCCAGCAGCCTGAACCGGGGGGCCAATCAGCCCCAGCATTTT | CASSLNRGANQPQHF
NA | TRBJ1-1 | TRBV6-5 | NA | TGTGCCAGCAGTTACGGGGGGCCCATGAACACTGAAGCTTTCTTT | CASSYGGPMNTEAFF
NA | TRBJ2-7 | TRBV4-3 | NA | TGCGCCAGCAGCCAGGACAACTCCTACGAGCAGTACTTC | CASSQDNSYEQYF
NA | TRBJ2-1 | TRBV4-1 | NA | TGCGCCAGCAGACCAAAGGAGGGGTCCTACAATGAGCAGTTCTTC | CASRPKEGSYNEQFF
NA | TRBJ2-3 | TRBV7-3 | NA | TGTGCCAGCAGTCTCACGGGATTTAGCACAGATACGCAGTATTTT | CASSLTGFSTDTQYF
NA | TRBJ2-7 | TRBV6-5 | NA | TGTGCCAGCAGTCCCACGTCCTACGAGCAGTACTTC | CASSPTSYEQYF
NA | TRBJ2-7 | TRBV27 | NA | TGTGCCAGCAGTTTTTTGGGAGGCTACGAGCAGTACTTC | CASSFLGGYEQYF
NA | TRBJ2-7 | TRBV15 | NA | TGTGCCACCAGCAGAGATAGTGCGGGCAGCTCCTACGAGCAGTACTTC | CATSRDSAGSSYEQYF